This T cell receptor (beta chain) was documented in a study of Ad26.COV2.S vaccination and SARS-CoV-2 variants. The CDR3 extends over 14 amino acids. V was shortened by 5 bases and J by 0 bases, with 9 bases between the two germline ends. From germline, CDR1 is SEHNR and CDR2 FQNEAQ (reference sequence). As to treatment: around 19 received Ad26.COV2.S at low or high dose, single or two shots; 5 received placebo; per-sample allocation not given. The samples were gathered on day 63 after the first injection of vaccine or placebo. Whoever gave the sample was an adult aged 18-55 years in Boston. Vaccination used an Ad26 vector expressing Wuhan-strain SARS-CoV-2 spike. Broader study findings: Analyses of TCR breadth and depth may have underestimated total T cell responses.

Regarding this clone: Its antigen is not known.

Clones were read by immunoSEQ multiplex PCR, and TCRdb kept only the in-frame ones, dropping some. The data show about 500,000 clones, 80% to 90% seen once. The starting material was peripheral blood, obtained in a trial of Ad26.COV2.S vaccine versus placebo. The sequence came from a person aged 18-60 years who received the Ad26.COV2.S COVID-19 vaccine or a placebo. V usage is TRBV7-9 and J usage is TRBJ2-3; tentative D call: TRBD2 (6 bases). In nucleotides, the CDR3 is TGTGCCAGCAGCATCGGGACTAGCACAGATACGCAGTATTTT. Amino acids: CASSIGTSTDTQYF.